This passage covers 27 T cell receptor beta chains from one sample sequenced in a study of T cell responses to AZD1222 COVID-19 vaccine. Generated by immunoSEQ multiplex PCR, the TCRdb table keeps only in-frame clones and is missing some. The sample shows 150,000 to 200,000 clones, 70% to 90% of them seen only once. The sequencing used peripheral blood, collected 28 days after the second AZD1222 dose. These receptors all come from an adult who received the AZD1222 COVID-19 vaccine.

The rearrangement joins TRBV6-5 to TRBJ1-4; a possible D gene is TRBD1 (6 bases). Deletions cut 2 bases from V and 8 bases from J, with 12 bases between. The CDR3 has 14 residues. CDR1 and CDR2 from the germline V gene are MNHEY and SVGAGI. CDR3 residues: CASSYVGAREKLFF. CDR3 bases: TGTGCCAGCAGTTACGTGGGGGCTCGGGAAAAACTGTTTTTT.

This clone was detected once. The chain carries TRBV4-1 and TRBJ1-1; maybe TRBD1 (5 bases). V was pared by 0 bases and J by 4 bases, with 12 bases between. Germline V gene data show CDR1 as MGHRA and CDR2 as YSYEKL. This CDR3 is 15 amino acids long. The CDR3 sequence is CASSQDPPGLTEAFF. CDR3 coding DNA: TGCGCCAGCAGCCAAGATCCACCGGGGCTCACTGAAGCTTTCTTT.

The chain combines TRBV3-1 (or the pseudogene TRBV3-2) with TRBJ2-2, with no clear D. Germline V gives CDR1 LGHDT, CDR2 YNNKEL (reference sequence). This CDR3 comprises 16 residues. V gave up 1 base and J gave up 3 bases, with 12 bases separating them. The DNA for the CDR3 is TGTGCCAGCAGCCAAGGATCTCAGTTCTACACCGGGGAGCTGTTTTTT. Translating gives CASSQGSQFYTGELFF.

V and J are TRBV5-1 and TRBJ1-4; 7 bases match TRBD1. V shed 4 bases, J shed 8 bases, and the junction held 5 bases outside the gene matches. The germline CDR1 and CDR2 sequences are SGHRS and YFSETQ. The CDR3 is 13 amino acids. CDR3 sequence reads: CASSLAGGEKLFF. CDR3 coding DNA: TGCGCCAGCAGCCTGGCAGGGGGAGAAAAACTGTTTTTT.

The chain combines TRBV4-3 with TRBJ1-1, with D tentatively TRBD1 (5 bases). CDR1 LGHNA and CDR2 YSLEER come from the germline V gene. Trimming removed 5 bases from V and 5 bases from J, with 12 bases in between. This CDR3 has 13 amino acids. CDR3 protein: CASSWGRETEAFF. The CDR3 bases are TGCGCCAGCAGCTGGGGGAGGGAAACTGAAGCTTTCTTT.

The chain has TRBV6-5 and TRBJ1-2; possible D gene TRBD1, 6 bases. The V gene's germline CDR1 is MNHEY and CDR2 SVGAGI. V was pared by 2 bases and J by 0 bases, with 13 bases between. The CDR3 has 16 amino acids. CDR3 protein: CASSYAGAEANYGYTF. CDR3 DNA sequence: TGTGCCAGCAGTTACGCGGGGGCAGAAGCTAACTATGGCTACACCTTC.

This chain connects TRBV4-1 to TRBJ2-7; 10 bases are a match to TRBD2. The end of the DNA is better explained by TRBJ2-5, so the J call may be wrong. Germline V lookup: CDR1 MGHRA, CDR2 YSYEKL. The CDR3 covers 16 residues. The CDR3 here is CASSQELAGYQETQYF. The CDR3 DNA reads TGCGCCAGCAGCCAAGAACTAGCGGGGTATCAAGAGACCCAGTACTTC.

The chain joins TRBV3-1 (or the pseudogene TRBV3-2) to TRBJ2-7; 7 positions match TRBD2. CDR3 length: 12 residues. Germline V CDR1 and CDR2: LGHDT, YNNKEL (reference sequence). With V trimmed by 1 base and J by 6 bases, 0 bases remained unmatched. CDR3 loop: CASSQGLAEQYF. CDR3 coding DNA: TGTGCCAGCAGCCAAGGACTAGCCGAGCAGTACTTC.

The chain couples TRBV5-6 to TRBJ2-3; D ambiguous. CDR1 and CDR2 from the germline V gene are SGHDT and YYEEEE. The germline V and J ends were trimmed by 0 bases and 5 bases, with 10 bases remaining between them. This CDR3 spans 14 amino acids. CDR3 bases: TGTGCCAGCAGCTTGGGGCCAGAAAAAGATACGCAGTATTTT. Translating it yields CASSLGPEKDTQYF.

This clone was seen just once. The V and J genes are TRBV27 and TRBJ2-3, with 12 bases lining up with TRBD2. The junction had 9 bases not matched to a gene; V was cut back by 3 bases and J by 5 bases. Germline assignment: CDR1 MNHEY and CDR2 SMNVEV (reference sequence). The CDR3 consists of 17 residues. CDR3 DNA: TGTGCCAGCAGTTTGGGGGCTAGCGGGGGGGCTCGAGATACGCAGTATTTT. It is translated as CASSLGASGGARDTQYF.

The chain joins TRBV14 to TRBJ1-1; tentative D call: TRBD1 (6 bases). This CDR3 has 14 residues. Germline V gives CDR1 SGHDN, CDR2 FVKESK. Trimming took 1 base from V and 5 from J, leaving 11 bases between them. The CDR3 nucleotides are TGTGCCAGCAGCCAAGCGGGGGGGCGGACTGAAGCTTTCTTT. Encoded protein: CASSQAGGRTEAFF.

J is TRBJ1-1 and V is TRBV5-8; D not certain. V was pared by 1 base and J by 3 bases, with 7 bases between. Germline loops: CDR1 SGHTS, CDR2 YDEGEE. This CDR3 is 13 amino acids long. This chain's CDR3 is CASSLIGDTEAFF. CDR3 DNA sequence: TGTGCCAGCAGCTTGATTGGGGACACTGAAGCTTTCTTT. Supplemented by reference TRBV5-8 and TRBJ1-1, the full variable domain reads EAGVTQSPTHLIKTRGQQATLRCSPISGHTSVYWYQQALGLGLQFLLWYDEGEERNRGNFPPRFSGRQFPNYSSELNVNALELEDSALYLCASSLIGDTEAFFGQGTRLTVV.

The V and J genes are TRBV12-3 or TRBV12-4 and TRBJ1-2; tentatively, D is TRBD1 (6 bases). V lost 6 bases, J lost 8 bases, and 13 bases lay in between. CDR3 length equals 12 residues. Here the CDR3 DNA reads TGTGCCAGCAGAAAACAGGGCGGCGGCTACACCTTC. It translates to CASRKQGGGYTF.

The rearrangement joins TRBV7-2 to TRBJ2-5; D is perhaps TRBD2 (5 bases). The germline V gene has CDR1 SGHTA and CDR2 FQGNSA. The CDR3 consists of 14 residues. V lost 3 bases, J lost 1 base, and 9 bases lay in between. CDR3: CASSFGLLQETQYF. The CDR3 region has the DNA TGTGCCAGCAGCTTCGGACTGCTCCAAGAGACCCAGTACTTC.

This rearrangement joins TRBV11-2 to TRBJ2-1, with 12 bases that match TRBD2. V shed 0 bases, J shed 3 bases, and the junction held 6 bases outside the gene matches. Germline lookup yields CDR1 SGHAT and CDR2 FQNNGV. The CDR3 consists of 18 residues. The CDR3, as DNA: TGTGCCAGCAGCTTAGACGAACTAGCGGGGGGCCTCTACAATGAGCAGTTCTTC. Encoded protein: CASSLDELAGGLYNEQFF. The full variable domain, rest sourced from reference TRBV11-2 and TRBJ2-1, is EAGVAQSPRYKIIEKRQSVAFWCNPISGHATLYWYQQILGQGPKLLIQFQNNGVVDDSQLPKDRFSAERLKGVDSTLKIQPAKLEDSAVYLCASSLDELAGGLYNEQFFGPGTRLTVL.

The chain recombines TRBV2 with TRBJ2-7; D is unresolved. This CDR3 spans 11 amino acids. The V and J ends lost 6 bases and 2 bases respectively, with 5 bases between them. CDR1 and CDR2 from the germline V gene are SNHLY and FYNNEI. CDR3 nucleotide sequence: TGTGCCAGCAGCACTACCTACGAGCAGTACTTC. This codes for CASSTTYEQYF.

This sequence joins TRBV29-1 and TRBJ1-6; perhaps TRBD1 as D (6 bases). The CDR3 is made up of 14 amino acids. V was cut by 4 bases and J by 7 bases, with 14 bases left in between. The germline gives CDR1 SQVTM, CDR2 ANQGSEA. CDR3: CSVAVADRNSPLHF. Written as DNA, the CDR3 is TGCAGCGTTGCAGTGGCGGACAGAAATTCACCCCTCCACTTT.

The chain employs TRBV5-4 and TRBJ1-3; D is undetermined. V gave up 4 bases and J gave up 4 bases, with 15 bases separating them. CDR1 and CDR2 (germline): SGHNT, YYREEE (reference sequence). This CDR3 is built from 15 residues. The CDR3 nucleotides are TGTGCCAGCAGCGATAGTGTTATGGGGGGAAACACCATATATTTT. This codes for CASSDSVMGGNTIYF.

This sequence joins TRBV5-4 and TRBJ2-2, with TRBD2 matching 11 bases. The V segment lost 3 bases and the J segment 6 bases; nucleotides outside the gene matches: 10. There are 17 residues in the CDR3. Looked up from germline, CDR1 is SGHNT and CDR2 is YYREEE (reference sequence). The CDR3 spells CASSYDSGGGYPGELFF. As DNA, the CDR3 is TGTGCCAGCAGCTACGATAGCGGGGGGGGTTATCCCGGGGAGCTGTTTTTT.

The chain carries TRBV11-2 and TRBJ1-2; TRBD1 aligns across 8 bases. Losses at the gene ends were 0 bases for V and 5 bases for J; bases not matched to a gene: 2. This CDR3 is 14 amino acids long. CDR1 is SGHAT, CDR2 FQNNGV, per germline. CDR3 nucleotides: TGTGCCAGCAGCTTAGACAGGGGGCAATATGGCTACACCTTC. It specifies CASSLDRGQYGYTF.

The CDR3 protein is CASSMMGPGRTEAFF. The CDR3 DNA follows: TGTGCCAGTAGTATGATGGGTCCAGGGAGGACTGAAGCTTTCTTT. The chain links TRBV19 to TRBJ1-1, with D possibly matching TRBD1 (5 bases). Germline V gives CDR1 LNHDA, CDR2 SQIVND (reference sequence). The germline V and J ends were trimmed by 3 bases and 5 bases, with 16 bases remaining between them. This CDR3 region has 15 residues.

This clone showed up just a few times. The chain recombines TRBV7-2 with TRBJ2-7, with TRBD1 identical over 8 bases. The germline CDR1 and CDR2 sequences are SGHTA and FQGNSA. V was pared by 5 bases and J by 0 bases, with 9 bases of the junction left unmatched. The CDR3 is 16 amino acids. Here the CDR3 DNA reads TGTGCCAGCAGCAAAGACAGGGGAAGAAGCTCCTACGAGCAGTACTTC. It translates to CASSKDRGRSSYEQYF.

The chain carries TRBV5-6 and TRBJ2-1, with a tentative D call TRBD1 (6 bases). The CDR3 is 12 amino acids. Germline values: CDR1 SGHDT, CDR2 YYEEEE. Trimming left V 4 bases short and J 10 bases short, with 12 bases between. CDR3 in amino acids: CASSQQGPEQFF. Here the CDR3 DNA reads TGTGCCAGCAGCCAACAGGGACCCGAGCAGTTCTTC.

This clone was seen repeatedly, ten times or more. The chain recombines TRBV6-1 with TRBJ1-1, with 9 bases lining up with TRBD1. Germline lookup yields CDR1 MNHNS and CDR2 SASEGT. This CDR3 contains 14 residues. V was clipped by 3 bases and J by 3 bases; unmatched bases: 2. CDR3 bases: TGTGCCAGCAGTGAGGGGACAGGGTACACTGAAGCTTTCTTT. Translation gives CASSEGTGYTEAFF.

This clone came up once. V gene TRBV3-1 (or the pseudogene TRBV3-2) combines with J gene TRBJ2-7; possible D gene TRBD2, 5 bases. CDR3 size: 11 residues. CDR1 is LGHDT and CDR2 is YNNKEL in the germline V gene (reference sequence). The DNA for the CDR3 is TGTGCAACGGGGAGCTCCTACGAGCAGTACTTC. Amino acids: CATGSSYEQYF.

V and J are TRBV12-3 or TRBV12-4 and TRBJ1-5; D is uncertain. The CDR3 is 12 amino acids. Trimming removed 6 bases from V and 3 bases from J, with 6 bases in between. CDR3 nucleotide sequence: TGTGCCAGCAGCCTAAACAATCAGCCCCAGCATTTT. As protein: CASSLNNQPQHF.

The V and J genes are TRBV3-1 (or the pseudogene TRBV3-2) and TRBJ2-7; 8 positions match TRBD1. This CDR3 has 15 residues. Unmatched junction bases numbered 7, after V lost 0 bases and J lost 6 bases. CDR1 and CDR2 (germline): LGHDT, YNNKEL (reference sequence). DNA of the CDR3: TGTGCCAGCAGCCAAGAAGCGCAGGGGGCAGGCGAGCAGTACTTC. It is translated as CASSQEAQGAGEQYF.